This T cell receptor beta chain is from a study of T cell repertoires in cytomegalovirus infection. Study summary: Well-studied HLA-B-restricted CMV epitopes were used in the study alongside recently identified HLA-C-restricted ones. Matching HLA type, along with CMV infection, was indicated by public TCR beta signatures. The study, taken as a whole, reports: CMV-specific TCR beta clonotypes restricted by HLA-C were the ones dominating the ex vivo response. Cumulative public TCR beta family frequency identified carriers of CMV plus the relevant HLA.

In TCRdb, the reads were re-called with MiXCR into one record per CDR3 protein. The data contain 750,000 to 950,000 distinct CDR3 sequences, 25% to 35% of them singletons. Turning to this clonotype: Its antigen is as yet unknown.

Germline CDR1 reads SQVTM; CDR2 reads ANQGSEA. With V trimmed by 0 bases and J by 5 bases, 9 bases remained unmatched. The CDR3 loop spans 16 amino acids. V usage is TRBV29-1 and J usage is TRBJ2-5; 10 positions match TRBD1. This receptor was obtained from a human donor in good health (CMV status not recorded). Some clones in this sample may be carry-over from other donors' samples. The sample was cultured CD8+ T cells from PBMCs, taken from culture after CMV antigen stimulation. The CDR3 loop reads CSVEDSRTGGSETQYF. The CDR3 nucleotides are TGCAGCGTTGAAGATTCCCGGACAGGGGGTTCGGAGACCCAGTACTTC.